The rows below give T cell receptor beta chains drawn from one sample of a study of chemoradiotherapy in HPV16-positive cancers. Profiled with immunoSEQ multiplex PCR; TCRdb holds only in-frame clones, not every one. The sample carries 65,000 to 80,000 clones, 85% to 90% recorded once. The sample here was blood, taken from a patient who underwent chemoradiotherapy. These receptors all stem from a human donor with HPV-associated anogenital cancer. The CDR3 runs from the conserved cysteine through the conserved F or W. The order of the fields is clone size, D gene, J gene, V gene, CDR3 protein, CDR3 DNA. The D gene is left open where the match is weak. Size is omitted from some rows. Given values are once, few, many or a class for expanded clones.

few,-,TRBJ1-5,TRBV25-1,CASSEFSLNQPQHF,TGTGCCAGCAGTGAATTTTCTCTCAATCAGCCCCAGCATTTT
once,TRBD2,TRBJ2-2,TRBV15,CATTFGLAGGPRTGELFF,TGTGCCACCACGTTTGGACTAGCGGGAGGGCCGAGGACCGGGGAGCTGTTTTTT
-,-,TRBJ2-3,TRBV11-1,CASSLGRGSYTDTQYF,TGTGCCAGCAGCTTAGGTCGGGGCTCCTACACAGATACGCAGTATTTT
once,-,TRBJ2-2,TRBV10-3,CAISSLTATGELFF,TGTGCCATCAGTTCTCTGACGGCCACGGGGGAGCTGTTTTTT
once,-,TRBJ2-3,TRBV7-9,CASSPFTDTQYF,TGTGCCAGCAGCCCTTTCACAGATACGCAGTATTTT
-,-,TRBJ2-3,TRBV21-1,CASSSRSFILTGGAVDTQYF,TGTGCCAGCAGCTCCCGAAGCTTTATTTTGACAGGGGGCGCGGTAGATACGCAGTATTTT
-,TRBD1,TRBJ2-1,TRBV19,CASSIKGQGNEQFF,TGTGCCAGTAGTATTAAAGGACAGGGGAATGAGCAGTTCTTC
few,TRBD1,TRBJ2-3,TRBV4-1,CASSPFDRGSTDTQYF,TGCGCCAGCAGCCCATTCGACAGGGGGAGCACAGATACGCAGTATTTT
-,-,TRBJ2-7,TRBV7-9,CASSKPLGGIQGRGHEQYF,TGTGCCAGCAGCAAGCCATTGGGCGGCATTCAGGGGAGAGGCCACGAGCAGTACTTC
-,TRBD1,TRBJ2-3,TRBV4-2,CASSSGGEDTQYF,TGTGCCAGCAGTTCAGGGGGCGAGGATACGCAGTATTTT
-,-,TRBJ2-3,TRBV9,CASSTHGRVTDTQYF,TGTGCCAGCAGCACCCACGGCAGGGTCACAGATACGCAGTATTTT
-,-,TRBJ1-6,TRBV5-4,CASSLDAVLNSPLHF,TGTGCCAGCAGCTTGGATGCGGTTTTGAATTCACCCCTCCACTTT
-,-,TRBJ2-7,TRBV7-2,CASSVATYEQYF,TGTGCCAGCAGCGTAGCTACCTACGAGCAGTACTTC
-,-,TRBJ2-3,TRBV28,CASSLFPTRSPTDTQYF,TGTGCCAGCAGTTTATTCCCAACTAGGTCACCCACAGATACGCAGTATTTT
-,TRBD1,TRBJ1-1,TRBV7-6,CASSLEAGGDTEAFF,TGTGCCAGCAGCTTAGAGGCAGGGGGCGACACTGAAGCTTTCTTT
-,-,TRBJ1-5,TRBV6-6,CASSRGINQPQHF,TGTGCCAGCAGTCGGGGAATTAATCAGCCCCAGCATTTT
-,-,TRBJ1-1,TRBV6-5,CASSYSRGNTEAFF,TGTGCCAGCAGTTACTCGAGAGGGAACACTGAAGCTTTCTTT
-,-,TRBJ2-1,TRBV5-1,CASRLDTYNEQFF,TGCGCCAGCAGGCTGGACACTTACAATGAGCAGTTCTTC
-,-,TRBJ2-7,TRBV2,CASIPDRGNEQYF,TGTGCCAGCATTCCGGATAGGGGGAACGAGCAGTACTTC
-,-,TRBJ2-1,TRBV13,CASSGSSYNEQFF,TGTGCCAGCAGCGGAAGCTCCTACAATGAGCAGTTCTTC
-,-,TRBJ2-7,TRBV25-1,CASKGHHLSYEQYF,TGTGCCTCCAAGGGACACCACCTCTCCTACGAGCAGTACTTC
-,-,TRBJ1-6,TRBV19,CASSMSLRDNSPLHF,TGTGCCAGTAGTATGTCTCTTAGGGATAATTCACCCCTCCACTTT
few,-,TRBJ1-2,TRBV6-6,CASRLPPAGDFGYTF,TGTGCCAGCAGATTACCTCCTGCGGGGGACTTTGGCTACACCTTC
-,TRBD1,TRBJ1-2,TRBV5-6,CASSLGDRANYGYTF,TGTGCCAGCAGCTTGGGGGACAGGGCTAACTATGGCTACACCTTC
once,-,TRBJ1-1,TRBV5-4,CASSFPATLNTEAFF,TGTGCCAGCAGCTTTCCTGCGACCCTGAACACTGAAGCTTTCTTT
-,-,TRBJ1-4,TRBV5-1,CASSLESREKLFF,TGCGCCAGCAGCTTGGAGTCCCGGGAAAAACTGTTTTTT
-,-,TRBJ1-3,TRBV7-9,CASSFGVSGNTIYF,TGTGCCAGCAGCTTCGGGGTTAGTGGAAACACCATATATTTT
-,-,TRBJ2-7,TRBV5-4,CASSLPLGEQYF,TGTGCCAGCAGCTTGCCCCTTGGGGAGCAGTACTTC
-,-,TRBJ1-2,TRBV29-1,CSVLTGRFYGYTF,TGCAGCGTGTTAACGGGGCGGTTCTATGGCTACACCTTC
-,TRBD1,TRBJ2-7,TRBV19,CASSSQGAHEQYF,TGTGCCAGTAGTTCACAGGGGGCACACGAGCAGTACTTC
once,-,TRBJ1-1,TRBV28,CASSSSFYRTDTEAFF,TGTGCCAGCAGTTCCTCATTTTATCGGACAGACACTGAAGCTTTCTTT
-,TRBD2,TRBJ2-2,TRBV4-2,CASSQDPSGGFNTGELFF,TGTGCCAGCAGCCAAGATCCTAGCGGGGGGTTTAACACCGGGGAGCTGTTTTTT
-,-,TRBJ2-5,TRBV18,CASSPNGLGETQYF,TGTGCCAGCTCACCAAACGGATTGGGGGAGACCCAGTACTTC